The entry below gives a single T cell receptor beta chain sequence along with its context. With 4 bases removed from V and 5 bases from J, the gap between germline ends came to 14 bases. Per germline, CDR1 LNHDA and CDR2 SQIVND (reference sequence). There are 15 residues in the CDR3. The entry originates in a study of blood T cell repertoires in COVID-19. On the study more broadly: From the United States, Italy and Spain came samples of acute and convalescent COVID-19. From T cells, B-cell-depleted T cells, or PBMCs came the material, which was cDNA or gDNA.

Methods used by the authors: Reference gene primer amplification gave nucleated cell count estimates. The repertoire was sequenced with immunoSEQ multiplex PCR; TCRdb's copy has only in-frame clones and lacks some. D and trimming come from the DNA, and the V and J calls and clone size come from that table. The sample contains some 400,000 clones, 85% to 90% of which appear only once. Sequenced sample: peripheral blood. This chain links TRBV19 with TRBJ1-4; D not resolved. This clonotype was sampled from a human donor in a cohort sampled during active COVID-19. Written as DNA, the CDR3 is TGTGCCAGTAGTAAGTTCGTGGAGATAAATGAAAAACTGTTTTTT. Amino acids: CASSKFVEINEKLFF.